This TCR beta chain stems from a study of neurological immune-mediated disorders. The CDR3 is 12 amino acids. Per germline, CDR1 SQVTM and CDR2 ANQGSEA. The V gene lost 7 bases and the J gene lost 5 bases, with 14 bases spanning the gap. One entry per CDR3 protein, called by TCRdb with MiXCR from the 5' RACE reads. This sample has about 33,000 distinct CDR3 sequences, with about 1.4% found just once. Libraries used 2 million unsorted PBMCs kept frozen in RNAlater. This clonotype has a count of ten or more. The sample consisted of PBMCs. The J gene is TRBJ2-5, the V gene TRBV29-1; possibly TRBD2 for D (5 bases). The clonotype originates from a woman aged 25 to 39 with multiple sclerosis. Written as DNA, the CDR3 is TGCAGCGCCGTACGGGGTAGCGAGACCCAGTACTTC. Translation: CSAVRGSETQYF.